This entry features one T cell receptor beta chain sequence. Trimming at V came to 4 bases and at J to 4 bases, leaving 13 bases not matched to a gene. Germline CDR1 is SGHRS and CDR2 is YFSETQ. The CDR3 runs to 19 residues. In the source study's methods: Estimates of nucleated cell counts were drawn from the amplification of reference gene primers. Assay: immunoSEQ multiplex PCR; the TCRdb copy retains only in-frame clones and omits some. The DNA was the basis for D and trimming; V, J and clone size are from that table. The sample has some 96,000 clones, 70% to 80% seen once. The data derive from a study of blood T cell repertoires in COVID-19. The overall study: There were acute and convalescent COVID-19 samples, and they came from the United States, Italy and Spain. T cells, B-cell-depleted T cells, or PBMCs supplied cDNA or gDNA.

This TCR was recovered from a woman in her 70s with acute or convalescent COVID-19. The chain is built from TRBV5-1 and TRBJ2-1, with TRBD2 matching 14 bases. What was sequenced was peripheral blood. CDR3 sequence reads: CASSPRTSGGSATYNEQFF. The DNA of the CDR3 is TGCGCCAGCAGCCCCCGGACTAGCGGGGGGTCTGCTACGTACAATGAGCAGTTCTTC.